This record looks at one T cell receptor (beta chain) sequence and its context. The CDR3 has 13 residues. Trimming left V 1 base short and J 3 bases short, with 6 bases between. Germline values: CDR1 SNHLY, CDR2 FYNNEI. Those enrolled, adults aged roughly 18 to 89 years, came from 24 US areas. Recovered participants had two consecutive negative NP/OP PCR tests, healthcare professional clearance, or symptom resolution. Only in-frame clones appear in the TCRdb table, and some are missing; sequencing was by immunoSEQ multiplex PCR. The table lists some 300,000 clones, about nine tenths of them singletons. The data originate from a study of blood T cell repertoires in COVID-19.

The sequence was obtained from a man aged 25 to 40 who had recovered from COVID-19. Sequenced: PBMCs or T cells enriched from blood (not recorded which). The chain uses TRBV2 and TRBJ2-5, with D tentatively TRBD1 (6 bases). CDR3 nucleotides: TGTGCCAGCAGTGAAGGGACAGAAGAGACCCAGTACTTC. It is translated as CASSEGTEETQYF.